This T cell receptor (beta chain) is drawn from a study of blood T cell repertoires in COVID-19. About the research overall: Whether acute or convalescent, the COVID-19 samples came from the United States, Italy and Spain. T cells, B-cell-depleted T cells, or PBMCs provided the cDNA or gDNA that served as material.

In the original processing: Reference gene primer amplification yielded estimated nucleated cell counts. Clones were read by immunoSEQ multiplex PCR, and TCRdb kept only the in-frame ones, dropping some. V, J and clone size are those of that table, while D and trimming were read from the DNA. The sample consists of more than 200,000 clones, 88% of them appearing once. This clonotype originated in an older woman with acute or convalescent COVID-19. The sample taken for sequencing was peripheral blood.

CDR3 DNA sequence: TGTGCCAGCAGGAGAACGTCGTCCGGTGAGCAGTTCTTC. This sequence encodes CASRRTSSGEQFF. This sequence joins TRBV28 and TRBJ2-1; D remains unclear. Per the germline V gene, CDR1 is MDHEN and CDR2 is SYDVKM. Trimming left V 6 bases short and J 9 bases short, with 15 bases between. The CDR3 sequence is 13 residues long.